What follows is one T cell receptor beta chain and its context. This sample was included in a study of blood T cell repertoires in COVID-19. The wider study: The United States, Italy and Spain supplied acute and convalescent COVID-19 samples. T cells, B-cell-depleted T cells, or PBMCs supplied cDNA or gDNA.

Germline V gene sequence: CDR1 SGHNT, CDR2 YYREEE (reference sequence). The CDR3 is 14 residues long. Trimming left V 0 bases short and J 4 bases short, with 9 bases between. Original analysis: Amplifying reference gene primers gave estimates of nucleated cell counts. Clones were sequenced by immunoSEQ multiplex PCR, and TCRdb holds only the in-frame ones, with some missing. That table furnishes V, J and clone size, whereas the DNA furnished D and trimming. The table records tens of thousands of clones, approximately 87% of them present only once. Specimen: peripheral blood. The sequence came from a man over 45 with active COVID-19. The chain combines TRBV5-4 with TRBJ2-3; no firm D call. Written as DNA, the CDR3 is TGTGCCAGCAGCTTGGCCGGTCTGCCAGATACGCAGTATTTT. It yields the protein CASSLAGLPDTQYF.